This TCR beta chain was identified in a study of Ad26.COV2.S vaccination and SARS-CoV-2 variants. TCRdb's table, derived via immunoSEQ multiplex PCR, lists solely in-frame clones and lacks some. The table has hundreds of thousands of clones, roughly 87% seen once; the top ten hold roughly 3.1%. Germline V gene lookup returns CDR1 PRHDT and CDR2 FYEKMQ (reference sequence). CDR3 length: 16 amino acids. V was cut by 4 bases and J by 3 bases, with 19 bases left in between. The treatment here: around 19 received Ad26.COV2.S at low or high dose, single or two shots; 5 received placebo; per-sample allocation not given. Vaccine and placebo recipients were sampled on day 63 after the first injection. An adult donor aged 18-55 years was enrolled in Boston.

The chain combines TRBV13 with TRBJ2-7, with D unresolved. Material: peripheral blood, obtained in a trial of Ad26.COV2.S vaccine versus placebo. The receptor was isolated from a person aged 18-60 years who received the Ad26.COV2.S COVID-19 vaccine or a placebo. The CDR3 here is CASSSRHHSAFYEQYF. CDR3 sequence (DNA): TGTGCCAGCAGCTCCCGTCATCATTCCGCTTTCTACGAGCAGTACTTC.